The rows below give T cell receptor beta chains drawn from one sample of a study of T-cell memory formation after mild COVID-19. TCRdb redid the calling of the 5' RACE reads with MiXCR, one entry per CDR3 protein. The table has roughly 610,000 distinct CDR3 sequences, around 16% seen once. The sample taken for sequencing was PBMCs or a T cell subset sorted from them (not recorded which). The origin of the receptors is an adult woman who had mild COVID-19 (a few samples of this study predate the infection). Cell type and time point are not known. The CDR3 runs from the conserved cysteine through the conserved F or W. Each record gives: J gene, clone size, V gene, D gene, CDR3 protein, CDR3 DNA. D genes are given only for firm matches. Size values are once, few and many counts, or a class for expanded clones, and some rows have none.

J gene: TRBJ2-3
clone size: -
V gene: TRBV7-3
D gene: TRBD2
CDR3 protein: CASSLGGGAIADTQYF
CDR3 DNA: TGTGCCAGCAGCTTAGGCGGGGGGGCAATTGCAGATACGCAGTATTTT

J gene: TRBJ2-5
clone size: few
V gene: TRBV7-3
D gene: -
CDR3 protein: CASREGGQETQYF
CDR3 DNA: TGTGCAAGTAGGGAGGGGGGGCAAGAGACCCAGTACTTC

J gene: TRBJ1-2
clone size: few
V gene: TRBV7-8
D gene: -
CDR3 protein: CASSSLTYGYTF
CDR3 DNA: TGTGCCAGCAGCTCCCTAACCTATGGCTACACCTTC

J gene: TRBJ1-5
clone size: -
V gene: TRBV28
D gene: -
CDR3 protein: CASSPLSQPQHF
CDR3 DNA: TGTGCCAGCAGTCCTTTATCTCAGCCCCAGCATTTT

J gene: TRBJ1-5
clone size: -
V gene: TRBV5-6
D gene: -
CDR3 protein: CASSLQGFGQPQHF
CDR3 DNA: TGTGCCAGCAGCTTACAGGGATTCGGTCAGCCCCAGCATTTT

J gene: TRBJ2-3
clone size: many
V gene: TRBV4-1
D gene: TRBD1
CDR3 protein: CASSHGQGADTQYF
CDR3 DNA: TGCGCCAGCAGCCATGGTCAGGGGGCAGATACGCAGTATTTT

J gene: TRBJ2-1
clone size: -
V gene: TRBV6-2/TRBV6-3
D gene: -
CDR3 protein: CASSEGLGGISYNEQFF
CDR3 DNA: TGTGCCAGCAGTGAAGGTTTGGGGGGAATCTCCTACAATGAGCAGTTCTTC

J gene: TRBJ2-2
clone size: -
V gene: TRBV4-2
D gene: TRBD1
CDR3 protein: CASRQGAGTGELFF
CDR3 DNA: TGTGCCAGCAGGCAGGGGGCAGGGACCGGGGAGCTGTTTTTT

J gene: TRBJ1-5
clone size: few
V gene: TRBV2
D gene: -
CDR3 protein: CASSEAAGSQPQHF
CDR3 DNA: TGTGCCAGCAGTGAAGCAGCGGGGAGCCAGCCCCAGCATTTT

J gene: TRBJ2-3
clone size: -
V gene: TRBV12-3/TRBV12-4
D gene: TRBD1
CDR3 protein: CASTGTGGTDTQYF
CDR3 DNA: TGTGCCAGCACCGGAACAGGGGGTACAGATACGCAGTATTTT

J gene: TRBJ2-1
clone size: few
V gene: TRBV6-5
D gene: TRBD1
CDR3 protein: CASSYSGTGRWPTYNEQFF
CDR3 DNA: TGTGCCAGCAGTTACTCAGGGACAGGAAGGTGGCCTACCTACAATGAGCAGTTCTTC

J gene: TRBJ1-1
clone size: -
V gene: TRBV18
D gene: TRBD1
CDR3 protein: CASLRTRGGTEAFF
CDR3 DNA: TGTGCCAGCTTACGGACCAGGGGGGGGACCGAAGCTTTCTTT

J gene: TRBJ2-1
clone size: -
V gene: TRBV7-3
D gene: TRBD2
CDR3 protein: CASSLMSGGREQFF
CDR3 DNA: TGTGCCAGCAGCCTAATGTCGGGAGGGCGTGAGCAGTTCTTC

J gene: TRBJ2-1
clone size: few
V gene: TRBV5-4
D gene: -
CDR3 protein: CASSLEAPSSYNEQFF
CDR3 DNA: TGTGCCAGCAGCTTGGAGGCCCCCAGCTCCTACAATGAGCAGTTCTTC

J gene: TRBJ1-1
clone size: few
V gene: TRBV7-8
D gene: TRBD1
CDR3 protein: CASSLEGARAEAFF
CDR3 DNA: TGTGCCAGCAGCTTAGAGGGGGCGAGGGCTGAAGCTTTCTTT

J gene: TRBJ2-5
clone size: -
V gene: TRBV20-1
D gene: TRBD1
CDR3 protein: CSAYHRIGQGQETQYF
CDR3 DNA: TGCAGTGCTTATCATCGTATAGGACAGGGGCAAGAGACCCAGTACTTC

J gene: TRBJ2-7
clone size: -
V gene: TRBV6-2/TRBV6-3
D gene: TRBD2
CDR3 protein: CASSYPSGTSGRGDEQYF
CDR3 DNA: TGTGCCAGCAGTTACCCGTCCGGGACTAGCGGGAGAGGAGACGAGCAGTACTTC

J gene: TRBJ2-7
clone size: many
V gene: TRBV12-3/TRBV12-4
D gene: -
CDR3 protein: CASSLEGLGSYEQYF
CDR3 DNA: TGTGCCAGCAGTTTAGAGGGGTTAGGCTCCTACGAGCAGTACTTC

J gene: TRBJ1-2
clone size: few
V gene: TRBV5-1
D gene: -
CDR3 protein: CASSFPGAYGYTF
CDR3 DNA: TGCGCCAGCAGCTTCCCAGGGGCCTATGGCTACACCTTC

J gene: TRBJ2-1
clone size: many
V gene: TRBV7-9
D gene: TRBD2
CDR3 protein: CASKEAGGGKFF
CDR3 DNA: TGTGCCAGCAAGGAAGCGGGAGGGGGAAAATTCTTC

J gene: TRBJ2-6
clone size: few
V gene: TRBV6-6
D gene: TRBD1
CDR3 protein: CATRTGKSSGANVLTF
CDR3 DNA: TGTGCCACCAGGACAGGGAAAAGCTCTGGGGCCAACGTCCTGACTTTC

J gene: TRBJ2-2
clone size: many
V gene: TRBV7-6
D gene: TRBD2
CDR3 protein: CASSVTSGSLSGELFF
CDR3 DNA: TGTGCCAGCAGCGTAACTAGCGGGAGCCTATCCGGGGAGCTGTTTTTT

J gene: TRBJ2-3
clone size: few
V gene: TRBV7-9
D gene: TRBD2
CDR3 protein: CASSQRYGGGYPTDTQYF
CDR3 DNA: TGTGCCAGCAGCCAGAGGTATGGCGGGGGGTACCCCACAGATACGCAGTATTTT

J gene: TRBJ2-7
clone size: many
V gene: TRBV5-1
D gene: TRBD2
CDR3 protein: CASSPGLAGVSSKQYF
CDR3 DNA: TGCGCCAGCAGCCCGGGACTAGCGGGGGTGAGTTCAAAGCAGTACTTC

J gene: TRBJ2-2
clone size: -
V gene: TRBV2
D gene: -
CDR3 protein: CASILDGSTGELFF
CDR3 DNA: TGTGCCAGCATACTAGACGGATCCACCGGGGAGCTGTTTTTT

J gene: TRBJ1-1
clone size: few
V gene: TRBV18
D gene: TRBD1
CDR3 protein: CASSPDRVLTEAFF
CDR3 DNA: TGTGCCAGCTCACCCGACAGGGTTCTGACTGAAGCTTTCTTT

J gene: TRBJ2-7
clone size: -
V gene: TRBV6-5
D gene: TRBD2
CDR3 protein: CASSYGTSGVPYEQYF
CDR3 DNA: TGTGCCAGCAGTTACGGAACTAGCGGGGTCCCCTACGAGCAGTACTTC

J gene: TRBJ2-1
clone size: -
V gene: TRBV6-2/TRBV6-3
D gene: TRBD2
CDR3 protein: CARPFSGRPNEQFF
CDR3 DNA: TGTGCCAGACCCTTCAGCGGGAGGCCCAATGAGCAGTTCTTC

J gene: TRBJ2-7
clone size: many
V gene: TRBV12-3/TRBV12-4
D gene: -
CDR3 protein: CASSRVLPDEQYF
CDR3 DNA: TGTGCCAGCAGCAGGGTCCTCCCGGACGAGCAGTACTTC

J gene: TRBJ1-3
clone size: -
V gene: TRBV4-1
D gene: -
CDR3 protein: CASSQYQGQTAGNTIYF
CDR3 DNA: TGCGCCAGCAGCCAATATCAGGGGCAAACGGCGGGAAACACCATATATTTT

J gene: TRBJ2-1
clone size: -
V gene: TRBV6-5
D gene: -
CDR3 protein: CASSYGGGSSDEQFF
CDR3 DNA: TGTGCCAGCAGTTACGGAGGTGGCAGTAGCGATGAGCAGTTCTTC

J gene: TRBJ2-1
clone size: -
V gene: TRBV20-1
D gene: TRBD2
CDR3 protein: CSAGGGLALEQFF
CDR3 DNA: TGCAGTGCTGGTGGGGGACTAGCTCTTGAGCAGTTCTTC

J gene: TRBJ1-2
clone size: -
V gene: TRBV27
D gene: TRBD1
CDR3 protein: CASRSGQGLGYTF
CDR3 DNA: TGTGCCAGCAGGTCGGGACAGGGGCTCGGCTACACCTTC

J gene: TRBJ2-1
clone size: many
V gene: TRBV4-1
D gene: -
CDR3 protein: CASSQGGSGGPYNEQFF
CDR3 DNA: TGCGCCAGCAGCCAGGGGGGGTCGGGGGGCCCTTACAATGAGCAGTTCTTC

J gene: TRBJ1-5
clone size: few
V gene: TRBV6-2/TRBV6-3
D gene: -
CDR3 protein: CASSYGQISNQPQHF
CDR3 DNA: TGTGCCAGCAGTTACGGGCAGATTAGCAATCAGCCCCAGCATTTT

J gene: TRBJ2-5
clone size: -
V gene: TRBV7-8
D gene: TRBD1
CDR3 protein: CASSLGGTVKETQYF
CDR3 DNA: TGTGCCAGCAGCTTAGGAGGGACAGTTAAAGAGACCCAGTACTTC

J gene: TRBJ1-1
clone size: -
V gene: TRBV12-3/TRBV12-4
D gene: TRBD1
CDR3 protein: CASRRGRENTEAFF
CDR3 DNA: TGTGCCAGCAGGAGGGGGCGCGAGAATACTGAAGCTTTCTTT

J gene: TRBJ1-1
clone size: -
V gene: TRBV9
D gene: TRBD1
CDR3 protein: CASSTGQDTEAFF
CDR3 DNA: TGTGCCAGCAGCACCGGACAGGACACTGAAGCTTTCTTT

J gene: TRBJ2-1
clone size: once
V gene: TRBV4-2
D gene: -
CDR3 protein: CASSARDGTYNEQFF
CDR3 DNA: TGTGCCAGCAGCGCCCGGGACGGAACCTACAATGAGCAGTTCTTC

J gene: TRBJ2-1
clone size: -
V gene: TRBV18
D gene: -
CDR3 protein: CASSPETVYNEQFF
CDR3 DNA: TGTGCCAGCTCACCCGAGACGGTCTACAATGAGCAGTTCTTC